The 13 T cell receptor beta chains listed next were all sequenced from one sample in a study of T cell responses to AZD1222 COVID-19 vaccine (dated by TCRdb to about 2021). The time point label, read with the paper, signifies: about 28 days (+/-7) after the second vaccine dose. The library was built by means of the immunoSEQ multiplex PCR assay. The table was pulled from immuneACCESS by TCRdb, which kept in-frame rearrangements only. Such tables lose some clones; where checked, under half of the loss comes from unresolved V genes, and the rest has no known cause. This sample gives about 27,000 clones in total; roughly 90% of them show up just once. Over 7% of the sample comes from the top ten. Source: peripheral blood, taken 28 days after the second AZD1222 dose. These receptors were obtained from an adult who received the AZD1222 COVID-19 vaccine.

This chain joins TRBV29-1 and TRBJ1-2, with D perhaps matching TRBD1 (6 bases). The CDR3 contains 13 residues. The germline V and J ends were trimmed by 6 bases and 5 bases, with 16 bases remaining between them. The V gene's germline CDR1 is SQVTM and CDR2 ANQGSEA. CDR3 protein: CSVASGQQYGYTF. In DNA, the CDR3 is TGCAGCGTCGCCAGTGGACAGCAGTATGGCTACACCTTC.

The rearrangement joins TRBV28 to TRBJ2-6, with TRBD1 matching 11 bases. There are 16 residues in the CDR3. With V trimmed by 7 bases and J by 3 bases, 5 bases remained unmatched. Per the germline V gene, CDR1 is MDHEN and CDR2 is SYDVKM. Here the CDR3 reads CASTGQGASGANVLTF. CDR3 in DNA: TGTGCCAGCACCGGACAGGGGGCAAGTGGGGCCAACGTCCTGACTTTC. The full variable domain, in which reference TRBV28 and TRBJ2-6 provide the parts outside the CDR3, is DVKVTQSSRYLVKRTGEKVFLECVQDMDHENMFWYRQDPGLGLRLIYFSYDVKMKEKGDIPEGYSVSREKKERFSLILESASTNQTSMYLCASTGQGASGANVLTFGAGSRLTVL.

CDR3 sequence (DNA): TGTGCCAGCAGCTTAAGTATGTCGGGAGGGTTGAATGAGCAGTTCTTC. Translation gives CASSLSMSGGLNEQFF. The rearrangement joins TRBV7-3 to TRBJ2-1, with 8 bases aligning to TRBD2. Germline V gene lookup returns CDR1 SGHTA and CDR2 FQGTGA. Trimming at V came to 1 base and at J to 7 bases, leaving 9 bases not matched to a gene. This CDR3 region has 16 residues.

The rearrangement uses TRBV27 and TRBJ1-2, with 7 bases lining up with TRBD1. The CDR3 runs 16 residues. Germline trimming cut 6 bases from V and 6 bases from J; bases unmatched to any gene: 16. CDR1 is MNHEY, CDR2 SMNVEV, per germline (reference sequence). CDR3 sequence (DNA): TGTGCCAGCAGACCTATCCCCTCGACAGGGCTAAATGGCTACACCTTC. This gives the protein CASRPIPSTGLNGYTF.

The chain recombines TRBV29-1 with TRBJ1-4; 11 nucleotides line up with TRBD1. This CDR3 is 13 amino acids long. Germline-derived CDR1 and CDR2 are SQVTM and ANQGSEA. J lost 8 bases, V lost 6 bases, and 5 bases had no gene match. CDR3 protein: CSVGDRGKEKLFF. The DNA for the CDR3 is TGCAGCGTGGGGGACAGGGGGAAGGAAAAACTGTTTTTT.

The J gene is TRBJ1-1, the V gene TRBV28; 8 nucleotides line up with TRBD1. With 8 bases clipped from V and 1 base from J, the junction kept 9 bases outside the gene matches. Per the germline V gene, CDR1 is MDHEN and CDR2 is SYDVKM. The CDR3 is 15 residues long. Here the CDR3 reads CASPPSGTGNTEAFF. In DNA, the CDR3 is TGTGCCAGCCCTCCCTCCGGGACAGGGAACACTGAAGCTTTCTTT.

V and J are TRBV28 and TRBJ2-1; D may be TRBD2 (7 bases). The germline V gene has CDR1 MDHEN and CDR2 SYDVKM. This CDR3 contains 16 residues. V was cut by 5 bases and J by 2 bases, with 16 bases left in between. The CDR3 bases are TGTGCCAGCAGTACTAGCGCCCAGGGGACCTACAATGAGCAGTTCTTC. The encoded protein is CASSTSAQGTYNEQFF.

This chain uses TRBV9 with TRBJ1-1; D is uncertain. Trimming removed 0 bases from V and 7 bases from J, with 22 bases in between. The CDR3 spans 17 residues. Germline-derived CDR1 and CDR2 are SGDLS and YYNGEE. The CDR3 region has the DNA TGTGCCAGCAGCGTAGCCGGGCGGGTCAGCGAACAAGGTGAAGCTTTCTTT. Amino acids: CASSVAGRVSEQGEAFF.

This chain uses TRBV19 with TRBJ1-4; D unclear. The CDR3 is made up of 16 amino acids. CDR1 and CDR2 from the germline V gene are LNHDA and SQIVND (reference sequence). V was cut by 1 base and J by 8 bases, with 17 bases left in between. In DNA form, the CDR3 reads TGTGCCAGTAGTATAGTCGGAGGGTCCGAAGTCGAAAAACTGTTTTTT. Translating it yields CASSIVGGSEVEKLFF.

The genes are TRBV27 and TRBJ1-5; D ambiguous. This CDR3 has 14 amino acids. The V gene's germline CDR1 is MNHEY and CDR2 SMNVEV (reference sequence). V was clipped by 2 bases and J by 7 bases, with 12 bases between them. CDR3 sequence: CASSLRVAMQPQHF. CDR3 nucleotides: TGTGCCAGCAGTTTACGGGTAGCTATGCAGCCCCAGCATTTT.

The gene calls are TRBV6-5 and TRBJ2-7; perhaps TRBD1 as D (6 bases). V lost 11 bases, J lost 0 bases, and 11 bases lay in between. This CDR3 has 12 amino acids. Germline V CDR1 and CDR2: MNHEY, SVGAGI. CDR3 protein: CAVTGSSYEQYF. The CDR3 nucleotides are TGTGCCGTTACAGGGAGCTCCTACGAGCAGTACTTC.

V usage is TRBV11-2 and J usage is TRBJ2-1, with 7 bases fitting TRBD2. Germline CDR1 reads SGHAT; CDR2 reads FQNNGV. CDR3 length equals 15 residues. Trimming at V came to 5 bases and at J to 0 bases, leaving 4 bases not matched to a gene. CDR3 nucleotides: TGTGCCAGCAGCCCAGCGGGGAGCTCCTACAATGAGCAGTTCTTC. Translating it yields CASSPAGSSYNEQFF.

The V and J genes are TRBV7-2 and TRBJ1-5, with TRBD1 as a possible D gene (6 bases). V was cut by 5 bases and J by 1 base, with 12 bases left in between. The CDR3 loop spans 15 amino acids. Per germline, CDR1 SGHTA and CDR2 FQGNSA. The DNA for the CDR3 is TGTGCCAGCAGCCCGTTCAGGGGCAGCAATCAGCCCCAGCATTTT. Residues: CASSPFRGSNQPQHF.